This T cell receptor (beta chain) emerged from a study of blood T cell repertoires in COVID-19. Turning to the study itself: Acute-phase and convalescent COVID-19 samples originated in the United States, Italy and Spain.

Only in-frame clones appear in the TCRdb table, and some are missing; sequencing was by immunoSEQ multiplex PCR. The table shows roughly 20,000 clones, with around 80% occurring only once. This clone appeared once. The sequencing input was peripheral blood. This TCR was recovered from a man in his sixties with active COVID-19.

CDR3 DNA sequence: TGTGCCAGCAGCTTCAGGGTAGGGGACTATGGCTACACCTTC. Protein product: CASSFRVGDYGYTF. The V and J genes are TRBV11-2 and TRBJ1-2; possibly TRBD1 for D (5 bases). V was cut by 3 bases and J by 3 bases, with 11 bases left in between. The CDR3 covers 14 residues. Germline-derived CDR1 and CDR2 are SGHAT and FQNNGV.